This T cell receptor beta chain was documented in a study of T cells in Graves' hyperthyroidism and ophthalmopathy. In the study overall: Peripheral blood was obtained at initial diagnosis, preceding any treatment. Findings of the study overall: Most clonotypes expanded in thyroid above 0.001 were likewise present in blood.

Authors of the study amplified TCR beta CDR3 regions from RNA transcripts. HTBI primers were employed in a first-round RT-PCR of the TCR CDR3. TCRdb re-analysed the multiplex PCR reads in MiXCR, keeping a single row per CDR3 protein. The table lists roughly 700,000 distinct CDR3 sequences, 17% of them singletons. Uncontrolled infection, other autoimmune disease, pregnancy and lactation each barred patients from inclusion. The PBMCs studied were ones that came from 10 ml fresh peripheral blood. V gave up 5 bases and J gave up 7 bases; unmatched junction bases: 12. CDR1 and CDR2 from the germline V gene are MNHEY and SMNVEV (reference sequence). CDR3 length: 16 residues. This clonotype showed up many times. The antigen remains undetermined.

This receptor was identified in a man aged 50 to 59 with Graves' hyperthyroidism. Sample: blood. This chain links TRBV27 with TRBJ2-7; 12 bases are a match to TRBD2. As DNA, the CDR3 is TGTGCCAGCAGTATCCTCGGGACTAGCGGGCCGTTGGAGCAGTACTTC. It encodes CASSILGTSGPLEQYF.